This entry lists 22 T cell receptor beta chains sequenced from one sample in a study of T cell therapy after organ transplantation. Time point described: 4-8 weeks after completion of therapy. Antigen specificity for these receptors is unknown. TCRdb's table, derived via immunoSEQ multiplex PCR, lists solely in-frame clones and lacks some. The repertoire has 15,000 to 20,000 clones, 81% of them found once; the top ten carry 9.2%. The starting material was CD8+ T cells from blood, obtained after autologous CMV-specific T cell therapy. These receptor sequences come from a human patient who had received a solid organ transplant and had CMV disease. The graft donor may have contributed some T cells.

The chain links TRBV9 to TRBJ2-3; 7 bases match TRBD2. V trimming: 0 bases; J trimming: 0 bases; junction bases outside the gene matches: 1. CDR1 and CDR2 from the germline V gene are SGDLS and YYNGEE. The CDR3 contains 15 residues. The CDR3 reads CASSVGEGSTDTQYF. DNA for the CDR3: TGTGCCAGCAGCGTAGGGGAGGGGAGCACAGATACGCAGTATTTT.

This clone was recorded a few times. The J gene is TRBJ1-3, the V gene TRBV30, with D possibly being TRBD1 (5 bases). Germline CDR1 GTSNPN, CDR2 SVGIG (reference sequence). V lost 1 base and J 1 base, leaving 8 bases between the germline ends. The CDR3 sequence is 14 residues long. The CDR3 spells CAWSGWGSGNTIYF. DNA of the CDR3: TGTGCCTGGAGTGGGTGGGGGTCTGGAAACACCATATATTTT.

This chain connects TRBV13 to TRBJ2-7; D gene uncertain. The CDR3 is 12 residues long. From germline, CDR1 is PRHDT and CDR2 FYEKMQ (reference sequence). V was pared by 4 bases and J by 2 bases, with 6 bases between. The CDR3 loop reads CASSSLTYEQYF. The DNA for the CDR3 is TGTGCCAGCAGCTCCCTTACCTACGAGCAGTACTTC.

This chain uses TRBV7-3 with TRBJ2-2; TRBD1 agrees at 8 bases. The CDR3 has 16 residues. Trimming at V came to 2 bases and at J to 0 bases, leaving 2 bases not matched to a gene. CDR1 SGHTA and CDR2 FQGTGA come from the germline V gene. The DNA for the CDR3 is TGTGCCAGCAGCTTAGAGGACAGGGCGAACACCGGGGAGCTGTTTTTT. Translated: CASSLEDRANTGELFF.

This chain connects TRBV2 to TRBJ1-4; D remains unclear. There are 14 residues in the CDR3. Germline V lookup: CDR1 SNHLY, CDR2 FYNNEI. Trimming stripped 8 bases from V and 7 bases from J, with 17 bases between. The CDR3 loop reads CASSSSGISEKLFF. As DNA, the CDR3 is TGTGCCAGCTCGAGTTCGGGCATAAGTGAAAAACTGTTTTTT.

V usage is TRBV19 and J usage is TRBJ1-5; D unresolved. Trimming took 7 bases from V and 4 from J, leaving 11 bases between them. The CDR3 is made up of 13 amino acids. Germline V gives CDR1 LNHDA, CDR2 SQIVND (reference sequence). CDR3 protein: CASTQFGNQPQHF. As DNA, the CDR3 is TGTGCCAGTACCCAATTTGGAAATCAGCCCCAGCATTTT. Full variable domain (missing parts from reference TRBV19 and TRBJ1-5): DGGITQSPKYLFRKEGQNVTLSCEQNLNHDAMYWYRQDPGQGLRLIYYSQIVNDFQKGDIAEGYSVSREKKESFPLTVTSAQKNPTAFYLCASTQFGNQPQHFGDGTRLSIL.

The V and J genes are TRBV6-5 and TRBJ1-1; D unclear. CDR1 MNHEY and CDR2 SVGAGI come from the germline V gene. Deletions cut 3 bases from V and 4 bases from J, with 12 bases between. This CDR3 contains 14 residues. This CDR3 is CASSYPGLSTEAFF. CDR3 in DNA: TGTGCCAGCAGTTATCCGGGATTGAGCACTGAAGCTTTCTTT.

This chain joins TRBV25-1 and TRBJ2-7; D is undetermined. The CDR3 runs to 15 residues. The V and J ends lost 2 bases and 3 bases respectively, with 14 bases between them. CDR1 is MGHDK and CDR2 is SYGVNS in the germline V gene. The chain's CDR3 is CASSEGGGPYYEQYF. The CDR3 DNA follows: TGTGCCAGCAGTGAAGGCGGCGGACCTTACTACGAGCAGTACTTC.

V gene TRBV6-5 combines with J gene TRBJ1-1; no clear D gene. The germline CDR1 and CDR2 sequences are MNHEY and SVGAGI. V was cut by 1 base and J by 1 base, with 10 bases left in between. The CDR3 spans 15 residues. CDR3 amino acids: CASSYYPVGNTEAFF. The CDR3 region has the DNA TGTGCCAGCAGTTACTATCCCGTCGGGAACACTGAAGCTTTCTTT.

The rearrangement links TRBV6-5 to TRBJ2-2; possibly TRBD1 for D (6 bases). This CDR3 region has 15 residues. V lost 6 bases, J lost 0 bases, and 11 bases lay in between. Germline V gives CDR1 MNHEY, CDR2 SVGAGI. The CDR3 reads CASSLDRTNTGELFF. CDR3 in DNA: TGTGCCAGCAGCCTCGACAGGACGAACACCGGGGAGCTGTTTTTT.

The chain is built from TRBV29-1 and TRBJ2-7, with unresolved D. Trimming stripped 0 bases from V and 6 bases from J, with 6 bases between. The V gene's germline CDR1 is SQVTM and CDR2 ANQGSEA. The length of the CDR3 is 11 residues. CDR3 DNA: TGCAGCGTTGAAGAGAACTCCGAGCAGTACTTC. This encodes CSVEENSEQYF.

This clone was observed once. The chain is built from TRBV2 and TRBJ1-2; TRBD1 aligns across 8 bases. CDR3 length equals 15 residues. The V gene end was trimmed by 2 bases and the J gene end by 8 bases; junction bases not matched to a gene: 10. Per the germline V gene, CDR1 is SNHLY and CDR2 is FYNNEI. This CDR3 is CASSEQTGVTGGYTF. Here the CDR3 DNA reads TGTGCCAGCAGTGAACAGACAGGGGTAACCGGCGGCTACACCTTC.

The chain has TRBV5-1 and TRBJ2-7, with D possibly matching TRBD1 (5 bases). Between the trimmed V and J ends, which lost 0 bases and 3 bases, there was a span of 10 bases. CDR1 is SGHRS and CDR2 is YFSETQ in the germline V gene. The CDR3 is 14 residues long. The CDR3 is CASSLGRGSYEQYF. CDR3 sequence (DNA): TGCGCCAGCAGCTTGGGTAGGGGAAGCTACGAGCAGTACTTC.

This clone is medium-sized in the sample. This chain uses TRBV29-1 with TRBJ2-2; maybe TRBD2 (6 bases). CDR1 SQVTM and CDR2 ANQGSEA come from the germline V gene. V lost 4 bases and J lost 3, with 6 bases in between. The CDR3 has 12 residues. Here the CDR3 reads CSVGGDTGELFF. The CDR3 nucleotides are TGCAGCGTTGGCGGGGACACCGGGGAGCTGTTTTTT.

The rearrangement links TRBV6-1 to TRBJ1-5; possible D gene TRBD1, 5 bases. Trimming shortened V by 2 bases and J by 5 bases, and 13 bases separated the two germline ends. The CDR3 consists of 15 residues. Germline CDR1 is MNHNS and CDR2 is SASEGT. CDR3 protein: CASSENGGVYQPQHF. The CDR3 DNA reads TGTGCCAGCAGTGAAAATGGGGGGGTCTATCAGCCCCAGCATTTT.

The chain links TRBV4-2 to TRBJ2-1; D is undetermined. The germline V gene encodes CDR1 LGHNA and CDR2 YNFKEQ. The length of the CDR3 is 13 residues. Trimming cost V 2 bases and J 15 bases, with 17 bases left between them. DNA for the CDR3: TGTGCCAGCAGCCAAACCACCAAAGAGGATCGGTTCTTC. This sequence encodes CASSQTTKEDRFF.

The rearrangement links TRBV2 to TRBJ2-7; D possibly corresponds to TRBD1 (6 bases). This CDR3 comprises 14 residues. The V end was cut by 5 bases, the J end by 3 bases, with 14 bases between. Germline-derived CDR1 and CDR2 are SNHLY and FYNNEI. The CDR3 sequence is CASSQPEQGYEQYF. DNA for the CDR3: TGTGCCAGCAGTCAACCCGAACAGGGCTACGAGCAGTACTTC.

The chain links TRBV10-3 to TRBJ2-7; the D is unclear. The CDR3 covers 13 residues. The germline V gene has CDR1 ENHRY and CDR2 SYGVKD. V was clipped by 3 bases and J by 1 base, with 7 bases between them. The CDR3 is CAISEADSYEQYF. The CDR3 nucleotides read TGTGCCATCAGTGAAGCAGATTCCTACGAGCAGTACTTC.

V is TRBV27 and J is TRBJ2-3; 10 nucleotides align to TRBD2. Germline-derived CDR1 and CDR2 are MNHEY and SMNVEV (reference sequence). This CDR3 is 17 amino acids long. Trimming cost V 4 bases and J 1 base; bases outside gene matches: 8. The CDR3 protein is CASSSGLAAVGTDTQYF. CDR3 sequence (DNA): TGTGCCAGCAGTTCCGGACTAGCGGCAGTGGGCACAGATACGCAGTATTTT.

The rearrangement uses TRBV10-2 and TRBJ2-1; 7 bases map to TRBD1. CDR3 length: 15 amino acids. The germline V gene has CDR1 WSHSY and CDR2 SAAADI. The J segment lost 8 bases and the V segment lost 6 bases, leaving 13 bases of the junction unmatched. The CDR3 here is CASSRQGLSIDEQFF. CDR3 coding DNA: TGCGCCAGCAGCAGACAGGGTTTGAGCATCGATGAGCAGTTCTTC.

The chain is built from TRBV7-8 and TRBJ2-5, with a weak D call TRBD2 (6 bases). The CDR3 extends over 15 amino acids. The germline gives CDR1 SGHVS, CDR2 FQNEAQ. The germline V and J ends were trimmed by 5 bases and 2 bases, with 15 bases remaining between them. CDR3 nucleotides: TGTGCCAGCAGCGGGGACTTGGGGGTACAAGAGACCCAGTACTTC. It translates to CASSGDLGVQETQYF.

J is TRBJ2-7 and V is TRBV18; TRBD1 aligns across 9 bases. This CDR3 is 17 amino acids long. CDR1 and CDR2 from the germline V gene are KGHSH and LQKENI. V trimming: 4 bases; J trimming: 1 base; junction bases outside the gene matches: 11. The CDR3 DNA reads as TGTGCCAGCTCACGAACAGGGGGCTTCCCCAGATCCTACGAGCAGTACTTC. As protein: CASSRTGGFPRSYEQYF.